The clone carrying this T cell receptor (beta chain) was counted a few times. Its antigen is still unknown. This specimen comes from a study of CD8 T cells in ankylosing spondylitis. General study points: What appeared characteristic of ankylosing spondylitis blood was a TCR beta motif of fewer than ten highly homologous variants. Previous work reported some of these motif variants in the synovial fluid and blood of reactive arthritis. Disease-linked clones displayed a CD8+ phenotype and appeared relatively rarely in peripheral blood.

TCRdb reanalysed the 5' RACE reads using MiXCR and keeps one entry per CDR3 protein. The sample carries hundreds of thousands of distinct CDR3 sequences, over 15% recorded once. This TCR was sampled from a male donor with ankylosing spondylitis. The sample was blood, either unsorted or a sorted T cell fraction (not recorded which).

The DNA for the CDR3 is TGCAGTGCTCCGAGGTTTGGGACCCAAAAAGAAGCTTTCTTT. This sequence encodes CSAPRFGTQKEAFF. This rearrangement joins TRBV20-1 to TRBJ1-1, with D tentatively TRBD1 (5 bases). The CDR3 contains 14 residues. Germline V gene data show CDR1 as DFQATT and CDR2 as SNEGSKA (reference sequence). The V and J ends lost 5 bases and 8 bases respectively, with 21 bases between them.